A single sample gave rise to the 16 T cell receptor beta chains below, sequenced in a study of T cell repertoires in cytomegalovirus infection (dated by TCRdb to between 2018 and 2021). Instrument used: Illumina HiSeq 1500. Clones were called with MiXCR by TCRdb after fastp trimmed the public reads at Q25, and only in-frame beta chains were retained. Identical CDR3 proteins give one entry, which carries the most common genes and DNA. In this sample the table shows some 800,000 distinct CDR3 sequences, approximately 32% of which occur a single time. Jointly, the top ten make up roughly 12% of the sample. These TCRs' antigens remain unknown. Read against the paper, the sample's treatment or condition label means: in vitro stimulation with specific CMV peptide epitopes to enrich CMV-specific T cells. Specimen: cultured CD8+ T cells from PBMCs, collected from culture after CMV antigen stimulation. All receptors derive from a human donor in good health (CMV status not recorded). Some clones in this sample may be carry-over from other donors' samples.

This clonotype was found a few times. The V and J genes are TRBV6-5 and TRBJ2-4; D unresolved. CDR1 is MNHEY, CDR2 SVGAGI, per germline. With 0 bases removed from V and 4 bases from J, the gap between germline ends came to 4 bases. This CDR3 comprises 13 residues. The CDR3 spells CASSYSKKNIQYF. The CDR3 nucleotides are TGTGCCAGCAGTTACTCGAAGAAAAACATTCAGTACTTC.

This clonotype was seen at least ten times. J is TRBJ2-1 and V is TRBV7-6; D might be TRBD1 (6 bases). V lost 2 bases and J 8 bases, leaving 13 bases between the germline ends. Germline CDR1 is SGHVS and CDR2 is FNYEAQ. CDR3 size: 14 residues. CDR3 loop: CASSLMTGRDEQFF. The CDR3 region has the DNA TGTGCCAGCAGCTTAATGACAGGACGGGATGAGCAGTTCTTC.

The table lists this clonotype with a few counts. The chain couples TRBV7-9 to TRBJ2-1; TRBD2 aligns across 8 bases. The CDR3 has 15 amino acids. CDR1 SEHNR and CDR2 FQNEAQ come from the germline V gene (reference sequence). The ends lost 4 bases at V and 6 bases at J; junction bases unmatched: 8. CDR3 loop: CASSSGTRAGNEQFF. The CDR3, as DNA: TGTGCCAGCAGCTCTGGGACTAGAGCTGGCAATGAGCAGTTCTTC.

The chain employs TRBV12-3 or TRBV12-4 and TRBJ1-2; D is unclear. V was clipped by 1 base and J by 8 bases, with 14 bases between them. The CDR3 consists of 14 residues. CDR3: CASSLGVAREGYTF. The CDR3 nucleotides read TGTGCCAGCAGTTTAGGGGTAGCTAGGGAGGGCTACACCTTC.

This clonotype has just a few counts. The chain is built from TRBV7-8 and TRBJ2-1, with 10 bases that match TRBD2. CDR1 is SGHVS and CDR2 is FQNEAQ in the germline V gene. The CDR3 spans 16 residues. Unmatched junction bases numbered 7, after V lost 1 base and J lost 7 bases. The CDR3 DNA sequence: TGTGCCAGCAGCTTAGAAGGTAGCGGGGGGCGTAATGAGCAGTTCTTC. Protein: CASSLEGSGGRNEQFF.

The chain joins TRBV6-2 or TRBV6-3 to TRBJ1-1, with a tentative D call TRBD1 (5 bases). This CDR3 contains 16 residues. Germline assignment: CDR1 MNHEY and CDR2 SVGEGT. Between the trimmed V and J ends, which lost 3 bases and 0 bases, there was a span of 14 bases. The CDR3 coding sequence is TGTGCCAGCAGTTATTTGCAGGGCCCCCTGAACACTGAAGCTTTCTTT. Translating it yields CASSYLQGPLNTEAFF.

The CDR3 DNA reads as TGTGCCAGCAGTTTATTCGTGGATTACACAGATACGCAGTATTTT. Translation gives CASSLFVDYTDTQYF. The rearrangement joins TRBV12-3 or TRBV12-4 to TRBJ2-3, with D uncertain. V lost 2 bases and J lost 2, with 11 bases in between. The CDR3 is made up of 15 amino acids.

This clonotype was seen at least ten times. The chain recombines TRBV7-6 with TRBJ2-7; D not certain. Trimming took 5 bases from V and 2 from J, leaving 25 bases between them. Per the germline V gene, CDR1 is SGHVS and CDR2 is FNYEAQ. There are 18 residues in the CDR3. The CDR3 DNA reads TGTGCCAGCAGCCGGGTGGTTGTTCAGGCGGAGCCCCCCTACGAGCAGTACTTC. It yields the protein CASSRVVVQAEPPYEQYF. The full variable domain, rest sourced from reference TRBV7-6 and TRBJ2-7, is GAGVSQSPRYKVTKRGQDVALRCDPISGHVSLYWYRQALGQGPEFLTYFNYEAQQDKSGLPNDRFSAERPEGSISTLTIQRTEQRDSAMYRCASSRVVVQAEPPYEQYFGPGTRLTVT.

Turning to this clonotype: This may be a read error, as it is one base from a much larger clone. The conserved closing phenylalanine or tryptophan is absent in this CDR3, likely reflecting a read error. The chain is built from TRBV12-3 or TRBV12-4 and TRBJ2-1; a possible D gene is TRBD2 (6 bases). V was trimmed by 6 bases and J by 4 bases, leaving 16 bases between them. This CDR3 is 15 amino acids long. In DNA, the CDR3 is TGTGCCAGCAGCCCCCCGGGACTCGGGTACAATGAGCAGTTCTCC. Protein product: CASSPPGLGYNEQFS.

V is TRBV5-1 and J is TRBJ2-3; D might be TRBD2 (6 bases). Trimming pared 0 bases from V and 2 bases from J, leaving 13 bases between. The germline V gene encodes CDR1 SGHRS and CDR2 YFSETQ. This CDR3 has 16 residues. This CDR3 reads CASSLGIGGNTDTQYF. CDR3 bases: TGCGCCAGCAGCTTGGGGATTGGGGGGAACACAGATACGCAGTATTTT. The whole variable domain, filled in from reference TRBV5-1 and TRBJ2-3, reads KAGVTQTPRYLIKTRGQQVTLSCSPISGHRSVSWYQQTPGQGLQFLFEYFSETQRNKGNFPGRFSGRQFSNSRSEMNVSTLELGDSALYLCASSLGIGGNTDTQYFGPGTRLTVL.

Only a few counts were recorded for this clonotype. This chain joins TRBV7-6 and TRBJ2-5; the match to TRBD2 covers 9 bases. The CDR3 sequence is 17 residues long. Trimming at V came to 5 bases and at J to 6 bases, leaving 16 bases not matched to a gene. The V gene's germline CDR1 is SGHVS and CDR2 FNYEAQ. This CDR3 is CASSARALRGGLQTQYF. For the CDR3, the DNA is TGTGCCAGCAGCGCTAGGGCCCTGCGGGGGGGCCTTCAGACCCAGTACTTC.

The chain links TRBV29-1 to TRBJ2-1; 8 nucleotides line up with TRBD2. Germline trimming cut 3 bases from V and 1 base from J; bases unmatched to any gene: 8. The germline CDR1 and CDR2 sequences are SQVTM and ANQGSEA. The CDR3 is made up of 16 amino acids. The CDR3 region has the DNA TGCAGCGTTGATATGGCGGGGGGACTATCCTACAATGAGCAGTTCTTC. It specifies CSVDMAGGLSYNEQFF.

The CDR3 DNA reads TGTGCCAGCTCACCACCCGGACAGGGCGCTGGAAACACCATATATTTT. As protein: CASSPPGQGAGNTIYF. This chain joins TRBV18 and TRBJ1-3; 8 bases are shared with TRBD1. V gave up 0 bases and J gave up 2 bases; unmatched junction bases: 3. Germline CDR1 and CDR2: KGHSH and LQKENI. This CDR3 is 16 amino acids long.

The chain is built from TRBV4-1 and TRBJ2-1, with D uncertain. Trimming shortened V by 1 base and J by 0 bases, and 10 bases separated the two germline ends. Germline V gene lookup returns CDR1 MGHRA and CDR2 YSYEKL. There are 16 residues in the CDR3. CDR3 residues: CASSQAGQSSYNEQFF. The CDR3 DNA reads as TGCGCCAGCAGCCAAGCCGGGCAGAGCTCCTACAATGAGCAGTTCTTC.

This chain connects TRBV12-3 or TRBV12-4 to TRBJ2-3; D unclear. V gave up 6 bases and J gave up 6 bases, with 10 bases separating them. The CDR3 runs 12 residues. In DNA form, the CDR3 reads TGTGCCAGCAGGTCTCCGGATGATACGCAGTATTTT. This gives the protein CASRSPDDTQYF.

This clonotype has ten or more counts. The rearrangement uses TRBV27 and TRBJ2-1, with D tentatively TRBD1 or TRBD2 (6 bases each). The CDR3 runs to 14 residues. Germline V gene lookup returns CDR1 MNHEY and CDR2 SMNVEV (reference sequence). With 6 bases removed from V and 5 bases from J, the gap between germline ends came to 14 bases. CDR3 bases: TGTGCCAGCAGCTTACCCGGGGGCCACAATGAGCAGTTCTTC. It encodes CASSLPGGHNEQFF.